Listed below are T cell receptor beta chains from one sample, sequenced in a study of T cell repertoires in cytomegalovirus infection. In TCRdb, the reads were re-called with MiXCR into one record per CDR3 protein. The sample carries some 77,000 distinct CDR3 sequences, 3.5% to 4.5% recorded once. The sequenced sample consisted of PBMCs. The receptors shown here come from a human donor in good health (CMV status not recorded). Some clones in this sample may be carry-over from other donors' samples. The conserved cysteine and the conserved F or W are not part of the CDR3 here. The order of the fields is D gene, V gene, CDR3 protein. The D gene is left open where the match is weak.

. | TRBV6-2/TRBV6-3 | ASSGGARSAPNTEAF
. | TRBV9 | ASSPRPVEAGVGEKLF
. | TRBV19 | ASSWTATSTDTQY
. | TRBV7-9 | ASSVDSLSSYEQY
. | TRBV7-2 | ASSLVSAGVRSNSPLH
. | TRBV7-2 | ASSLLASSYNSPLH
. | TRBV4-1 | ASSQLDILSYNEQF
TRBD1 | TRBV20-1 | SARDDRGVDTQY
. | TRBV6-1 | ASSEWAQGDYGYT
. | TRBV28 | ASSFDGETQY
. | TRBV15 | ATSREISADTEAF
. | TRBV7-2 | ASSLVWGDTEAF
. | TRBV15 | ATSRDFSSYEQY
TRBD1 | TRBV19 | ASSKTGTAINQPQH
TRBD1 | TRBV28 | ASSLRQGASQPQH
TRBD1 | TRBV2 | ASRDRTGSTDTQY
TRBD2 | TRBV12-3/TRBV12-4 | ASSLRAGGNYNEQF
TRBD1 | TRBV28 | ASSSDRVMYEQY
. | TRBV5-6 | ASSLRTVGVDTQY
. | TRBV20-1 | SAPYQETQY
. | TRBV11-2 | ASSADSVPPPKDTQY
TRBD2 | TRBV12-3/TRBV12-4 | ASSTGLDSTDTQY
TRBD1 | TRBV19 | ASRTGGSYEQY
. | TRBV29-1 | SVMGDPAGDTQY
. | TRBV27 | ASSNRVPTDTQY
. | TRBV10-3 | AISDDGGETQY
. | TRBV30 | AWNRQPFGNYGYT
. | TRBV20-1 | SAPKDGQMNTEAF
. | TRBV7-9 | ASSDSVTRSYNEQF
TRBD1 | TRBV7-2 | ASNRDRTYNEQF
. | TRBV28 | ASSPDPSGPEKLF
TRBD1 | TRBV7-2 | ASSLERGQEQY
TRBD2 | TRBV19 | ASREGYEQY
. | TRBV7-8 | ASSLRRDQPYEQY
TRBD1 | TRBV6-6 | ASKDRANQPQH
. | TRBV15 | ATSRDKSRLPNSPLH
. | TRBV20-1 | SARRPTEAF
. | TRBV4-3 | ASSQDRPGNYGYT
. | TRBV7-9 | ASSPSNYGTEAF